The present TCR beta chain was sequenced within a study of T cell responses to AZD1222 COVID-19 vaccine. About the research overall: Second doses at about 4 or about 12 weeks were pooled. Findings of the study overall: Two AZD1222 doses significantly raised spike-specific TCR breadth and depth over controls. Spike regions recognized by vaccine-associated CD4 TCRs spanned the protein, led by 160-218 and 743-854.

Profiled with immunoSEQ multiplex PCR; TCRdb holds only in-frame clones, not every one. The sample has about 120,000 clones; 92% are singletons. The CDR3 contains 13 residues. V dropped 1 base and J dropped 0 bases, with 3 bases sitting between them. From germline, CDR1 is WSHSY and CDR2 SAAADI. About this clone: The target antigen is unknown.

Here the sequenced sample was peripheral blood, taken on day 0 of AZD1222 vaccination. The TCR was taken from an adult in good health. The chain joins TRBV10-2 to TRBJ1-1; D gene unclear. This CDR3 reads CASSEWVNTEAFF. As DNA, the CDR3 is TGCGCCAGCAGTGAGTGGGTGAACACTGAAGCTTTCTTT.